Below, one T cell receptor beta chain is given with its context. The sample belongs to a study of blood T cell repertoires in COVID-19. Study context: PBMCs, B-cell-depleted T cells, or T cells were the source of the cDNA or gDNA that made up the material.

The V gene lost 7 bases and the J gene lost 6 bases, with 13 bases spanning the gap. Germline loops: CDR1 MNHEY, CDR2 SVGAGI. This CDR3 region has 14 residues. Those who participated ranged in age from about 18 to 95 years and resided in roughly 26 US areas. In the original workflow: From reference gene primer amplification, estimates of nucleated cell counts were derived. Assay: immunoSEQ multiplex PCR; the TCRdb copy retains only in-frame clones and omits some. The V and J calls and clone size are taken from that table; D and trimming were inferred from the DNA. Of just over 250,000 clones listed, roughly 80% are singletons.

Material: PBMCs or T cells enriched from blood (not recorded which). This receptor was taken from a man aged 25 to 40 with acute COVID-19. The chain couples TRBV6-5 to TRBJ1-6, with D perhaps matching TRBD1 (6 bases). CDR3 DNA sequence: TGTGCCAGCAAGGGGGAGTTTGGTAATTCACCCCTCCACTTT. Translated, it gives CASKGEFGNSPLHF.